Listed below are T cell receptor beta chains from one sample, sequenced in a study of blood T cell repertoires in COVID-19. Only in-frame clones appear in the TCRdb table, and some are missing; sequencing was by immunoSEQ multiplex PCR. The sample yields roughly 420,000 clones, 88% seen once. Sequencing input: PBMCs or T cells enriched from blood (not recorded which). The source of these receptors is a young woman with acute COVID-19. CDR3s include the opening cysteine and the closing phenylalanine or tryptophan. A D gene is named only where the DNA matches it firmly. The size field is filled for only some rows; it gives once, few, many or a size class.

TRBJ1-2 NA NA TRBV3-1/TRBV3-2 TGTGCCAGCAGCCAAGATAGCGACGCCCGGTATGGCTACACCTTC CASSQDSDARYGYTF
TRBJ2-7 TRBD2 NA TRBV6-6 TGTGCCAGCAGTTACTCGGATCGTCTAGCGGATCGGGAGCAGTACTTC CASSYSDRLADREQYF
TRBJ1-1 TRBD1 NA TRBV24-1 TGTGCCACCAGGGGAAGCCCGGGACAGGGGGCCAACACTGAAGCTTTCTTT CATRGSPGQGANTEAFF
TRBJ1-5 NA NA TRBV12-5 TGTGCTAGTGGTATCGGGAGAGCACGGCCCCAGCATTTT CASGIGRARPQHF
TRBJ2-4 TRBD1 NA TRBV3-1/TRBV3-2 TGTGCCAGCAGCCAACCCGGGACAGGGATGAAGCTGAACATTCAGTACTTC CASSQPGTGMKLNIQYF
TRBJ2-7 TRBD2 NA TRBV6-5 TGTGCCAGCGGGGGAGCGGGGTCTAGAAACGAGCAGTACTTC CASGGAGSRNEQYF
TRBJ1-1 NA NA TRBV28 TGTGCCAGCAGTTTGGACTTCACTGAAGCTTTCTTT CASSLDFTEAFF
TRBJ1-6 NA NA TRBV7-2 TGTGCCAGCGGCCAACATTCACCCCTCCACTTT CASGQHSPLHF
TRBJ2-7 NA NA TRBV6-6 TGTGCCAGCAGAAGCGGCACCTACGAGCAGTACTTC CASRSGTYEQYF
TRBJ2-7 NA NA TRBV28 TGTGCCAGCAGTTTCCGGGACAACCCCTACGAGCAGTACTTC CASSFRDNPYEQYF
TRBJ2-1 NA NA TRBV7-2 TGTGCCAGCAGCCCAGGTGTCGATGAGCAGTTCTTC CASSPGVDEQFF
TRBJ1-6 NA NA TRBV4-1 TGCGCCAGCAGCCCCAGTCTCTCCTATAATTCACCCCTCCACTTT CASSPSLSYNSPLHF
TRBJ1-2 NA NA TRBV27 TGTGCCAGCAGTTTATCGCGACAGAGAGCTAACTATGGCTACACCTTC CASSLSRQRANYGYTF
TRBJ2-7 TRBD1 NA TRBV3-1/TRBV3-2 TGTGCCAGCAGCCAGGGCCCCGGGACAGGGGCTTACGAGCAGTACTTC CASSQGPGTGAYEQYF
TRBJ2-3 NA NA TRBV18 TGTGCCAGCTCACACATAGCGGCCAGCACAGATACGCAGTATTTT CASSHIAASTDTQYF
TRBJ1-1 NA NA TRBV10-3 TGTGCCATCAGTGACATAGCGGGTGCTGAAGCTTTCTTT CAISDIAGAEAFF
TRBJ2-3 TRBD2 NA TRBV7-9 TGTGCCAGCAGCGACCTACTAGCGGGGACTAGCACAGATACGCAGTATTTT CASSDLLAGTSTDTQYF
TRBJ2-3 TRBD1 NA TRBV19 TGTGCCAGTAGTATAACAGGGGTACACACAGATACGCAGTATTTT CASSITGVHTDTQYF
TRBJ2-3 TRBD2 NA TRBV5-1 TGCGCCAGCAGCTTGGCCCGAACTAGCGGGGAAGTGACAGATACGCAGTATTTT CASSLARTSGEVTDTQYF
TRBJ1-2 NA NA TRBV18 TGTGCCAGCTCACCGGCGGGAAACTATGGCTACACCTTC CASSPAGNYGYTF
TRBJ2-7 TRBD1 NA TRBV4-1 TGCGCCAGCAGCCAAGCTGGACAGGGGGCCCTAGAGCAGTACTTC CASSQAGQGALEQYF
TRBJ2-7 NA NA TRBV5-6 TGTGCCAGCAGCGAAAATGGCCCGCGGTACGAGCAGTACTTC CASSENGPRYEQYF
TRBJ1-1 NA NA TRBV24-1 TGTGCCACCAGGCCAACCTCCGGGACAACGAGAGCTTTCTTT CATRPTSGTTRAFF
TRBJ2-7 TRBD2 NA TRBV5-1 TGCGCCAGCAGCTTCGCGGGGGGGAGTAGATACGAGCAGTACTTC CASSFAGGSRYEQYF
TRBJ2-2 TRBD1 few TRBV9 TGTGCCAGCACCCCAACAGGGGGAGACACCGGGGAGCTGTTTTTT CASTPTGGDTGELFF
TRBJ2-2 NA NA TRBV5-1 TGCGCCAGCAGCTTGGGCGGGGCCCTCACCGGGGAGCTGTTTTTT CASSLGGALTGELFF
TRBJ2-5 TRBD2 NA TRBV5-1 TGCGCCAGCAGCTTGGCCGGGACTAGCGGGGTTCACTTC CASSLAGTSGVHF
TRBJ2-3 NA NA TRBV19 TGTGCCAGTAGTTGGACACTCGGAAGCACAGATACGCAGTATTTT CASSWTLGSTDTQYF
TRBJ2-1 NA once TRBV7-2 TGTGCCAGCAGCCGTCAGGCCGAGCAGTTCTTC CASSRQAEQFF
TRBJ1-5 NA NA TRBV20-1 TGCAGTGCTAGTTCAGGAATTAATAGCAATCAGCCCCAGCATTTT CSASSGINSNQPQHF
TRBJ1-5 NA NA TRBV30 TGTGCCTGGAGTGCTCCTCTACAGCCCCAGCATTTT CAWSAPLQPQHF
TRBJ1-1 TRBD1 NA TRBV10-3 TGTGCCATCAGCCGGGACAGGGATGGGACTGAAGCTTTCTTT CAISRDRDGTEAFF
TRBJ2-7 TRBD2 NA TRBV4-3 TGCGCCAGCAGCCAAGGGACTAGCGGGGTCTACGAGCAGTACTTC CASSQGTSGVYEQYF
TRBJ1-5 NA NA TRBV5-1 TGCGCCAGCAGCTTGGAGGGGTCAAGCAATCAGCCCCAGCATTTT CASSLEGSSNQPQHF
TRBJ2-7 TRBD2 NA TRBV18 TGTGCCAGCTCACCCCAACGGACGACTAGCGGGGGAAGGGAGCAGTACTTC CASSPQRTTSGGREQYF
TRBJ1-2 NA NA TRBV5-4 TGTGCCAGCAGCTTGATAGGGGCCTATGGCTACACCTTC CASSLIGAYGYTF
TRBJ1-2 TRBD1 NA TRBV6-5 TGTGCCAGCAGTCCACAGGGGCCCTATGGCTACACCTTC CASSPQGPYGYTF
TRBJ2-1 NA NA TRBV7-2 TGTGCCAGCAGCTTAATCCCGAGCAATGAGCAGTTCTTC CASSLIPSNEQFF
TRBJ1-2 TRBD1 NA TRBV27 TGTGCCAGCAGTCCCAGACAGGGGGCCCACTATGGCTACACCTTC CASSPRQGAHYGYTF
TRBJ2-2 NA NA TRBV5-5 TGTGCCAGCAGCTTCAGATGGACCGGGGAGCTGTTTTTT CASSFRWTGELFF
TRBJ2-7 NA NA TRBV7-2 TGTGCCAGCAGCTTAGGGACTACCGAGGGGGAGCAGTACTTC CASSLGTTEGEQYF
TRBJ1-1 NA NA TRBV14 TGTGCCAGCAGCCAAGAGTTGGTTACATTACGAGGAGCTTTCTTT CASSQELVTLRGAFF
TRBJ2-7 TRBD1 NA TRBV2 TGTGCCAGCATCTTGGACAGGAATATATACGAGCAGTACTTC CASILDRNIYEQYF
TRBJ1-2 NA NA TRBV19 TGTGCCAGTAAAGAGTCAGGGAAGGGCTATGGCTACACCTTC CASKESGKGYGYTF
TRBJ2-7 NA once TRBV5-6 TGTGCCAGCAGCTTGGATGGAGCAGGGCCCGAGCAGTACTTC CASSLDGAGPEQYF
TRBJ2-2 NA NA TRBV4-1 TGCGCCAGCAGCCCCTTGGGAGAAACCGGGGAGCTGTTTTTT CASSPLGETGELFF
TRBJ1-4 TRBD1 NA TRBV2 TGTGCCAGCAGAGGGACAGTTCGAACTAATGAAAAACTGTTTTTT CASRGTVRTNEKLFF